This T cell receptor (beta chain) stems from a study of Tregs in tolerant kidney transplant recipients. Study results and limitations: Some patients' samples used different primers over time, so nucleotide sequences weren't comparable. Antigen-driven expansion was suggested because donor-specific Tregs expanded more than all Tregs in tolerant patients. Biological reproducibility was not directly addressed, but technical replication error appeared minimal.

With regard to this clone: As yet, its antigen is unknown.

Related graft donors supplied nonmyeloablative bone marrow transplants, and mixed chimerism was transient. Unstimulated Tregs (CD4+CD25+CD127-) and CD4+CD25- non-Tregs were sorted from PBMCs. Germline assignment: CDR1 LGHNA and CDR2 YNFKEQ. The V end was cut by 1 base, the J end by 8 bases, with 11 bases between. The length of the CDR3 is 13 residues. Sequenced by immunoSEQ multiplex PCR; TCRdb stores in-frame clones only, minus some. The profile shows about 50,000 clones, approximately 89% of them singletons. The source was CD8+ T cells from blood (PBMCs), collected 12 months after the transplant. The TCR comes from a human patient who received a combined kidney and bone marrow transplant. The T cells may come from the graft donor. The J gene is TRBJ1-2, the V gene TRBV4-2, with D possibly being TRBD1 (6 bases). The CDR3 is CASSQGPGVGYTF. Written as DNA, the CDR3 is TGTGCCAGCAGCCAAGGGCCAGGGGTGGGCTACACCTTC.